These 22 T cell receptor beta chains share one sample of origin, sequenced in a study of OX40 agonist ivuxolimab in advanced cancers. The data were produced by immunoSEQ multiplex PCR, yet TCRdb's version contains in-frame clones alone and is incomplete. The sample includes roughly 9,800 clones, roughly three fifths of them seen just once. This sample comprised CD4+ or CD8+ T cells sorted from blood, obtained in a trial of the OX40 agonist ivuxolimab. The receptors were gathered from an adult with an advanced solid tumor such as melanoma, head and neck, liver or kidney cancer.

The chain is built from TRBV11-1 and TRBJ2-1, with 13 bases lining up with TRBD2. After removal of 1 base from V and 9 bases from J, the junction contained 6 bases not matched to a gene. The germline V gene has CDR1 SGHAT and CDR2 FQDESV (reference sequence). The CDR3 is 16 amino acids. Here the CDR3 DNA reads TGTGCCAGCAGCTTAGGGACTAGCGGGAGTAGTGGTGAGCAGTTCTTC. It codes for CASSLGTSGSSGEQFF. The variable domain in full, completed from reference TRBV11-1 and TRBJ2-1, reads EAEVAQSPRYKITEKSQAVAFWCDPISGHATLYWYRQILGQGPELLVQFQDESVVDDSQLPKDRFSAERLKGVDSTLKIQPAELGDSAMYLCASSLGTSGSSGEQFFGPGTRLTVL.

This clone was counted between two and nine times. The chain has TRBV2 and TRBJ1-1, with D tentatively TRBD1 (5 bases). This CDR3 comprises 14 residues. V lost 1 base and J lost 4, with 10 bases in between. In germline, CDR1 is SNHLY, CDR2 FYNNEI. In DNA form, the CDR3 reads TGTGCCAGCAGTGAAGATGGGGGGAGCACTGAAGCTTTCTTT. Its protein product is CASSEDGGSTEAFF.

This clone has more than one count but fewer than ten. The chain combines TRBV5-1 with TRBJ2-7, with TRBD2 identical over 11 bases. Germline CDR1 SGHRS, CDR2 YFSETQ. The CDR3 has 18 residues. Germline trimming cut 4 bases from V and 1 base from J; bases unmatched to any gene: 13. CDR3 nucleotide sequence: TGCGCCAGCAGCCCGGGTCCCGGGACTAGCGGACAATCCTACGAGCAGTACTTC. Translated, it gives CASSPGPGTSGQSYEQYF.

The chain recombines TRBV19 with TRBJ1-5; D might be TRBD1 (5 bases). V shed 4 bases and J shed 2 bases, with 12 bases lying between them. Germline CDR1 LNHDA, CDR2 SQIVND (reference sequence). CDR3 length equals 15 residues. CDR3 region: CASSTWGGGNQPQHF. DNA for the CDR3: TGTGCCAGTAGTACCTGGGGGGGTGGCAATCAGCCCCAGCATTTT.

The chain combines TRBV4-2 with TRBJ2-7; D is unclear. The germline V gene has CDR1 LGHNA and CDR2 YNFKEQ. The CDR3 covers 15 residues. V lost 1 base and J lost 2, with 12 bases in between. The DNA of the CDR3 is TGTGCCAGCAGCCAAGGTTCGGGTTATACCTACGAGCAGTACTTC. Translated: CASSQGSGYTYEQYF.

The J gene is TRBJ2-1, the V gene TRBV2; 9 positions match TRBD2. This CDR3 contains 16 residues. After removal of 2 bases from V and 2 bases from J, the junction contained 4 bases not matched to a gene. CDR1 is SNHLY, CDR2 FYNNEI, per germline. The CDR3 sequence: CASSERAGGTYNEQFF. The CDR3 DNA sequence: TGTGCCAGCAGTGAACGGGCGGGAGGGACCTACAATGAGCAGTTCTTC.

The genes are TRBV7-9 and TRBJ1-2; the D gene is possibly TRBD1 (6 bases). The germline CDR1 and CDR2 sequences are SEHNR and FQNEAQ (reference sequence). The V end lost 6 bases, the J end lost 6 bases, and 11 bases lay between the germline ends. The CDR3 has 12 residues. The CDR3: CASRSGGDGYTF. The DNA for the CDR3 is TGTGCCAGCAGATCGGGGGGCGATGGCTACACCTTC. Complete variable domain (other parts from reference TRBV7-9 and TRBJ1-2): DTGVSQNPRHKITKRGQNVTFRCDPISEHNRLYWYRQTLGQGPEFLTYFQNEAQLEKSRLLSDRFSAERPKGSFSTLEIQRTEQGDSAMYLCASRSGGDGYTFGSGTRLTVV.

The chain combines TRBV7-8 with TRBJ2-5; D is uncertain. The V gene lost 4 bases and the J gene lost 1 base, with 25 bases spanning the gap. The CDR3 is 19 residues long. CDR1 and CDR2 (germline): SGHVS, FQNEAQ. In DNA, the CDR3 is TGTGCCAGCAGCTCGTCTGTCGTTTCCCCAGGCGGCCTCCAAGAGACCCAGTACTTC. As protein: CASSSSVVSPGGLQETQYF.

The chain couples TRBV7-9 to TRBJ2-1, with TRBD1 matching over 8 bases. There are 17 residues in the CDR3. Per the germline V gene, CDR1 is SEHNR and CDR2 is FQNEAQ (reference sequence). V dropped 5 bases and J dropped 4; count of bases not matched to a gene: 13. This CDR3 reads CASSPQARDRLYNEQFF. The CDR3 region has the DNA TGTGCCAGCAGCCCCCAGGCCCGGGACAGGTTGTACAATGAGCAGTTCTTC.

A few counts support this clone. The CDR3 DNA sequence: TGTGCCAGCAGCGTAGCCGAGGGAGTCGCTGAAGCTTTCTTT. Amino acids: CASSVAEGVAEAFF. The V and J genes are TRBV9 and TRBJ1-1; D is unclear. This CDR3 is 14 amino acids long. Germline CDR1 is SGDLS and CDR2 is YYNGEE. V was pared by 0 bases and J by 6 bases, with 12 bases between. The full variable domain, in which reference TRBV9 and TRBJ1-1 provide the parts outside the CDR3, is DSGVTQTPKHLITATGQRVTLRCSPRSGDLSVYWYQQSLDQGLQFLIQYYNGEERAKGNILERFSAQQFPDLHSELNLSSLELGDSALYFCASSVAEGVAEAFFGQGTRLTVV.

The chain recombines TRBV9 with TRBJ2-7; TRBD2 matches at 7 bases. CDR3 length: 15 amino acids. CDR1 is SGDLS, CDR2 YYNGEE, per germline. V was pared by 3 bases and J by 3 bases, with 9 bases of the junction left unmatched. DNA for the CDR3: TGTGCCAGCAGCGAGCGGGACGCCTCTCTCTACGAGCAGTACTTC. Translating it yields CASSERDASLYEQYF.

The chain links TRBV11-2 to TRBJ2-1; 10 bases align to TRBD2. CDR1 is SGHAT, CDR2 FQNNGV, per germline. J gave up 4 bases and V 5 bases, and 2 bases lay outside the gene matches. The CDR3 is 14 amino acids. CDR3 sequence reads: CASSLAGAYNEQFF. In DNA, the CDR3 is TGTGCCAGCAGCCTAGCGGGAGCTTACAATGAGCAGTTCTTC.

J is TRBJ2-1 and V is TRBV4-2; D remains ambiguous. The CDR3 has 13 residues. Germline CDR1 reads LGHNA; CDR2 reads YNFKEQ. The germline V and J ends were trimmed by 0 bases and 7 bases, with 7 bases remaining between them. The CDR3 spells CASSQEWGNEQFF. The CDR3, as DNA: TGTGCCAGCAGCCAAGAATGGGGAAATGAGCAGTTCTTC.

CDR3 loop: CASSLPGQGQETQYF. CDR3 in DNA: TGTGCCAGCAGCTTACCAGGACAGGGCCAAGAGACCCAGTACTTC. The J gene is TRBJ2-5, the V gene TRBV7-9; 8 nucleotides align to TRBD1. Germline V gene lookup returns CDR1 SEHNR and CDR2 FQNEAQ (reference sequence). Trimming took 2 bases from V and 1 from J; bases not matched to a gene: 3. CDR3 length equals 15 residues.

This CDR3 is CASSFLTGWTEAFF. The CDR3 DNA reads as TGTGCCAGCAGTTTTTTAACAGGGTGGACTGAAGCTTTCTTT. This chain connects TRBV28 to TRBJ1-1; D may be TRBD1 (6 bases). Trimming removed 3 bases from V and 5 bases from J, with 13 bases in between. This CDR3 comprises 14 residues. The V gene's germline CDR1 is MDHEN and CDR2 SYDVKM.

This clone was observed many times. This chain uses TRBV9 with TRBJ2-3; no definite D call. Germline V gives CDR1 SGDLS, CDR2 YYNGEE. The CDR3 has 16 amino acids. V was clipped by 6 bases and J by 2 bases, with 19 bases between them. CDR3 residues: CASTPAGRTFTDTQYF. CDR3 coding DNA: TGTGCCAGCACCCCCGCCGGCAGGACCTTCACAGATACGCAGTATTTT. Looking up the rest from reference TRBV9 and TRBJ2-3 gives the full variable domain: DSGVTQTPKHLITATGQRVTLRCSPRSGDLSVYWYQQSLDQGLQFLIQYYNGEERAKGNILERFSAQQFPDLHSELNLSSLELGDSALYFCASTPAGRTFTDTQYFGPGTRLTVL.

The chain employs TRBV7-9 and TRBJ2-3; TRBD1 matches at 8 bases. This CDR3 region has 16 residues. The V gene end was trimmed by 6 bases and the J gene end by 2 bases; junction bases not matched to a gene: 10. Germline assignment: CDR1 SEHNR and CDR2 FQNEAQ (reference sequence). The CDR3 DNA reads TGTGCCAGCAGAGCGACAAGGACAGGGAACACAGATACGCAGTATTTT. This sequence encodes CASRATRTGNTDTQYF.

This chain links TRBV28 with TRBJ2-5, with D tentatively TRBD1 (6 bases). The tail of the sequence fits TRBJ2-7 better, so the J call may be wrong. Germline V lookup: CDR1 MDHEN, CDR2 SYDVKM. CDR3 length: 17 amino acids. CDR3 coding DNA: TGTGCCAGCAGTTCCCCCACAGGGCAGGTATCGGCCTACGAGCAGTACTTC. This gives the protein CASSSPTGQVSAYEQYF.

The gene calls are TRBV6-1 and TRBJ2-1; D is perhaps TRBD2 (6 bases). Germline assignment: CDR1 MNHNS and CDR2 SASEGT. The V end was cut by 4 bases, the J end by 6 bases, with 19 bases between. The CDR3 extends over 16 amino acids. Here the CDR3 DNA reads TGTGCCAGCAGTGCCCACCGGGACTCTCGAAGCAATGAGCAGTTCTTC. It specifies CASSAHRDSRSNEQFF.

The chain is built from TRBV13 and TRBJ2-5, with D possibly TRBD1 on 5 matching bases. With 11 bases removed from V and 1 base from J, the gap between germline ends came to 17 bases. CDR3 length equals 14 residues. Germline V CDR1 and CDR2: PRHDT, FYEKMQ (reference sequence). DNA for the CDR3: TGTGCCTCCCGTGCAGGGTTTAGCCAAGAGACCCAGTACTTC. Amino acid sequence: CASRAGFSQETQYF.

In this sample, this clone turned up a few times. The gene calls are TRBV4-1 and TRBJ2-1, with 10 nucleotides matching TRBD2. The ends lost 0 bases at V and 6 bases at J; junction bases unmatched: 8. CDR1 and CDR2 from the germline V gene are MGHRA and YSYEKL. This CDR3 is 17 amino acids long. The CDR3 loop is CASSQDRAGGPGNEQFF. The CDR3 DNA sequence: TGCGCCAGCAGCCAAGATCGAGCGGGAGGGCCGGGCAATGAGCAGTTCTTC.

The CDR3 DNA is TGTGCCAGCAGCCACTGGACAGCGAATCAGCCCCAGCATTTT. Translating gives CASSHWTANQPQHF. The rearrangement joins TRBV16 to TRBJ1-5; weak D call: TRBD1 (6 bases). V was cut by 3 bases and J by 4 bases, with 10 bases left in between. CDR1 KGHSY and CDR2 FQNENV come from the germline V gene. The CDR3 consists of 14 residues. Drawing the rest from reference TRBV16 and TRBJ1-5, the complete variable domain is GEEVAQTPKHLVRGEGQKAKLYCAPIKGHSYVFWYQQVLKNEFKFLISFQNENVFDETGMPKERFSAKCLPNSPCSLEIQATKLEDSAVYFCASSHWTANQPQHFGDGTRLSIL.